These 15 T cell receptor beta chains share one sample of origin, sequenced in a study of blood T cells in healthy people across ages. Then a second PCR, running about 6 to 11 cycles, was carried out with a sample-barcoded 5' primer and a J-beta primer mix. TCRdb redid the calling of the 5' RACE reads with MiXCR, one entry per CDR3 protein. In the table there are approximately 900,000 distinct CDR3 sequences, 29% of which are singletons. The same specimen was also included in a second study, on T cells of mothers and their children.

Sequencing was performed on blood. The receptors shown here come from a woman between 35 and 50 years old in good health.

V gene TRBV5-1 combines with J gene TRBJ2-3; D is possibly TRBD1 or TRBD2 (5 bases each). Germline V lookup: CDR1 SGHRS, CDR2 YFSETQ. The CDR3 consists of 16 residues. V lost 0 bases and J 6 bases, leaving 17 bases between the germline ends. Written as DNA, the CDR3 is TGCGCCAGCAGCTTGGGGCAGGGACCGAGGGAGGATACGCAGTATTTT. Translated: CASSLGQGPREDTQYF.

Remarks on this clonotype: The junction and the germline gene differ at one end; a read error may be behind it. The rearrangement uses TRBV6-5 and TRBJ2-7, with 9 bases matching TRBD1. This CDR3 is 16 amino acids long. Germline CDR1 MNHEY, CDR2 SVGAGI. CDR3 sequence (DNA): TGTGCCAGCAGTTCCCACGGGACAGGGAGGGCCTACGAGCGGTACTTC. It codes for CASSSHGTGRAYERYF.

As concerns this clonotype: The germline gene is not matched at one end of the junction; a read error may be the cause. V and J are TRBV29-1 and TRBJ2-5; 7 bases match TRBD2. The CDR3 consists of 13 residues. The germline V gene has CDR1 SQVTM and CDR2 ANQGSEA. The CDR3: CSIDGGNQETQYF. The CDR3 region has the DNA TGCAGCATTGACGGGGGGAACCAAGAGACCCAGTACTTC. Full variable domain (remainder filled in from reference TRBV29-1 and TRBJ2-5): SAVISQKPSRDICQRGTSLTIQCQVDSQVTMMFWYRQQPGQSLTLIATANQGSEATYESGFVIDKFPISRPNLTFSTLTVSNMSPEDSSIYLCSIDGGNQETQYFGPGTRLLVL.

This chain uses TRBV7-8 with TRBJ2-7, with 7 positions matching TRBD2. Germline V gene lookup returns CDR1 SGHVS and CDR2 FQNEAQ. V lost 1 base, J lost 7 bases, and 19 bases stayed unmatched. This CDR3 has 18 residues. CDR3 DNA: TGTGCCAGCAGCTTAGGCCCCACCGGGACTACTCACGGGGGGGAGCAGTACTTC. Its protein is CASSLGPTGTTHGGEQYF.

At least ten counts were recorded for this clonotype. The CDR3 here is CSVVGGLTYEQYF. DNA of the CDR3: TGCAGCGTTGTCGGAGGGCTAACCTACGAGCAGTACTTC. V and J are TRBV29-1 and TRBJ2-7; D is possibly TRBD2 (6 bases). The ends were cut back, 4 bases at V and 2 bases at J, with 12 bases in the middle. Germline V lookup: CDR1 SQVTM, CDR2 ANQGSEA. The CDR3 is made up of 13 amino acids.

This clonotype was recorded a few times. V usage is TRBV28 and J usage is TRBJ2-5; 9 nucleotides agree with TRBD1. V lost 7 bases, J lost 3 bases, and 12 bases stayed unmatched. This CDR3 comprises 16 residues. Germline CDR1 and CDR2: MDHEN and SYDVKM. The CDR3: CASTAPGDRAKETQYF. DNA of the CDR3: TGTGCCAGCACCGCTCCCGGGGACAGGGCAAAAGAGACCCAGTACTTC.

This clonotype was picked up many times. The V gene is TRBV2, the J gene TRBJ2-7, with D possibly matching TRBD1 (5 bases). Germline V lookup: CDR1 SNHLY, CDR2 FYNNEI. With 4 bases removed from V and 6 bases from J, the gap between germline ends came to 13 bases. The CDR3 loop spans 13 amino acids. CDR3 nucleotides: TGTGCCAGCAGTGTGACAGAAGTTGGCGAGCAGTACTTC. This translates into CASSVTEVGEQYF. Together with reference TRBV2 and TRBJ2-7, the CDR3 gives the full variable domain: EPEVTQTPSHQVTQMGQEVILRCVPISNHLYFYWYRQILGQKVEFLVSFYNNEISEKSEIFDDQFSVERPDGSNFTLKIRSTKLEDSAMYFCASSVTEVGEQYFGPGTRLTVT.

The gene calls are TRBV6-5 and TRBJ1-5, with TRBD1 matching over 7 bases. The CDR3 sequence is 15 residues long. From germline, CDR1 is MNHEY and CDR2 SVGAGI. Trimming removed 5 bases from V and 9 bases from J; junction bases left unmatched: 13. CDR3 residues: CASSRTNRGGGPQHF. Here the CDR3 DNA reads TGTGCCAGCAGTCGCACTAACAGGGGTGGTGGGCCCCAGCATTTT.

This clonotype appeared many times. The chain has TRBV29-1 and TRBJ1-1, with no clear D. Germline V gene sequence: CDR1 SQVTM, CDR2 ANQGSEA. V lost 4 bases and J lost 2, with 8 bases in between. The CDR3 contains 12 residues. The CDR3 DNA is TGCAGCGTTGGGCAACTTAACACTGAAGCTTTCTTT. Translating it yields CSVGQLNTEAFF.

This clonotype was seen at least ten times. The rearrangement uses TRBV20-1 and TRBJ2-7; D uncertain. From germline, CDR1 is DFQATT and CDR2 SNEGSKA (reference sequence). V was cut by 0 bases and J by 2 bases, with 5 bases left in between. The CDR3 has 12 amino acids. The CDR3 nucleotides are TGCAGTGCTAGAGAGCCCCCCTACGAGCAGTACTTC. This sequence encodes CSAREPPYEQYF.

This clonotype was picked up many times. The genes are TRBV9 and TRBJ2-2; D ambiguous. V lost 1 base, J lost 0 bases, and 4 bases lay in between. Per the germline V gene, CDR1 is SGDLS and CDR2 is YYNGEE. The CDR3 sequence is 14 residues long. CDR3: CASSVYANTGELFF. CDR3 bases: TGTGCCAGCAGCGTATATGCGAACACCGGGGAGCTGTTTTTT.

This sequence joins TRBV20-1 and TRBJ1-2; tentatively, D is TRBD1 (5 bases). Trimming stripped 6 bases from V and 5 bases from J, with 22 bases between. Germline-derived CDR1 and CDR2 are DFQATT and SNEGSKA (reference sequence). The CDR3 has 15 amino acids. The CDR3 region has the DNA TGCAGTGCCCCGGGCGGGGGTGACGGTTGGTATGGCTACACCTTC. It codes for CSAPGGGDGWYGYTF.

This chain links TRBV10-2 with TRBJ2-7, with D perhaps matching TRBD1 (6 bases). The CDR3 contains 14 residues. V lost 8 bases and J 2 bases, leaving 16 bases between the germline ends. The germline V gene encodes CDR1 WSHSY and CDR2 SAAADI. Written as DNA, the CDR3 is TGCGCCAGCGGCGATCAGGGGTTCCCCTACGAGCAGTACTTC. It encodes CASGDQGFPYEQYF.

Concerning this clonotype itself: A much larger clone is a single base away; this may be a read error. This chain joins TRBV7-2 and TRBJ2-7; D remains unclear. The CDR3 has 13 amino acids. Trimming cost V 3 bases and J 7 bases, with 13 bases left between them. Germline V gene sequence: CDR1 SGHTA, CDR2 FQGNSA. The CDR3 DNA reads TGTGCCAGCAGCTTCTTGGGATACAATGAGCAGTACTTC. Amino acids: CASSFLGYNEQYF.

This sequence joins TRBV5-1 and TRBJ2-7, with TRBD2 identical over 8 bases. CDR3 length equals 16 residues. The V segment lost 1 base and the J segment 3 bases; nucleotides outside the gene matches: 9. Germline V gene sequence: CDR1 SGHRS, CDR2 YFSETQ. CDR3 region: CASSLSLGGGNYEQYF. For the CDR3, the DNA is TGCGCCAGCAGCTTGAGCCTCGGGGGGGGAAACTACGAGCAGTACTTC.